The rows below give T cell receptor beta chains drawn from one sample of a study of CD8 T cells in ankylosing spondylitis. TCRdb independently ran MiXCR on the 5' RACE reads; one entry per CDR3 protein. The top ten hold around a fifth of the sample, which has 700,000 or so distinct CDR3 sequences, roughly 20% seen once. The sample was blood, either unsorted or a sorted T cell fraction (not recorded which). Receptors originate from a male donor with ankylosing spondylitis. Each CDR3 is given with its conserved first and last residue. A D gene is named only where the DNA matches it firmly. For some rows the clone size is stated as once, few or many, or as a class when expanded; others skip it.

TRBD2,.,TRBJ2-1,TRBV6-2/TRBV6-3,CASSNLFAGELYNEQFF,TGTGCCAGCAGCAACCTTTTCGCGGGAGAGCTATACAATGAGCAGTTCTTC
.,many,TRBJ1-2,TRBV7-3,CASSPPGQPGGYTF,TGTGCCAGCAGCCCTCCGGGACAACCGGGTGGCTACACCTTC
.,few,TRBJ2-1,TRBV11-2,CASSLGRSNSYNEQFF,TGTGCCAGCAGCTTAGGGAGGTCCAACTCCTACAATGAGCAGTTCTTC
.,few,TRBJ2-5,TRBV19,CASRGRPPQETQYF,TGTGCCAGTAGAGGACGTCCCCCTCAAGAGACCCAGTACTTC
.,few,TRBJ2-1,TRBV7-6,CASSLGGILRNEQFF,TGTGCCAGCAGCTTAGGGGGTATCCTGAGGAATGAGCAGTTCTTC
.,.,TRBJ1-1,TRBV6-1,CASSGRTELNTEAFF,TGTGCCAGCAGTGGGCGGACAGAATTGAACACTGAAGCTTTCTTT
.,few,TRBJ1-2,TRBV5-1,CASSAAQGFDYGYTF,TGCGCCAGCAGCGCCGCTCAGGGGTTTGACTATGGCTACACCTTC
TRBD1,few,TRBJ1-2,TRBV12-3/TRBV12-4,CASTTPRDSNYGYTF,TGTGCCAGCACCACTCCCCGGGACAGCAACTATGGCTACACCTTC
.,few,TRBJ1-1,TRBV28,CASRRAGKGTEAFF,TGTGCCAGCCGAAGGGCGGGGAAGGGGACTGAAGCTTTCTTT
TRBD2,.,TRBJ2-5,TRBV10-3,CAISGTSGQETQYF,TGTGCCATCAGCGGGACTAGCGGACAAGAGACCCAGTACTTC
.,.,TRBJ2-3,TRBV6-4,CASSDLPGAGTDTQYF,TGTGCCAGCAGTGACCTACCTGGGGCGGGCACAGATACGCAGTATTTT
.,few,TRBJ2-1,TRBV28,CASSNFRASSYNEQFF,TGTGCCAGCAGTAACTTCAGGGCTAGCTCCTACAATGAGCAGTTCTTC
.,.,TRBJ2-2,TRBV28,CASRTLVGELFF,TGTGCCAGCAGGACCCTGGTCGGGGAGCTGTTTTTT
TRBD2,.,TRBJ2-1,TRBV6-2/TRBV6-3,CASRPVPSGKRNEQFF,TGTGCCAGCAGGCCCGTTCCTAGCGGGAAACGGAATGAGCAGTTCTTC
.,.,TRBJ2-3,TRBV24-1,CATSDLETGDTQYF,TGTGCCACCAGTGATTTGGAGACCGGAGATACGCAGTATTTT
.,.,TRBJ2-7,TRBV5-1,CASSLEGRIYEQYF,TGCGCCAGCAGCTTGGAAGGCAGGATCTACGAGCAGTACTTC
.,many,TRBJ2-6,TRBV3-1,CASSRGGQSGYWANVLTF,TGTGCCAGCTCCCGGGGTGGGCAGTCGGGTTACTGGGCCAACGTCCTGACTTTC
.,.,TRBJ1-2,TRBV10-3,CAISYSLQSDYGYTF,TGTGCCATCAGCTACAGTCTCCAATCCGACTATGGCTACACCTTC
.,.,TRBJ2-2,TRBV10-3,CAIRPGSTSGELFF,TGTGCCATCAGACCCGGGAGTACGTCCGGGGAGCTGTTTTTT
TRBD2,few,TRBJ2-2,TRBV7-8,CASSQGLAGGPGTGELFF,TGTGCCAGCAGCCAGGGACTAGCGGGAGGGCCTGGCACCGGGGAGCTGTTTTTT
TRBD2,few,TRBJ2-7,TRBV6-2/TRBV6-3,CASSILAGVGYEQYF,TGTGCCAGCAGTATTCTAGCGGGAGTCGGCTACGAGCAGTACTTC
TRBD2,many,TRBJ2-1,TRBV12-3/TRBV12-4,CASTGTSGYNEQFF,TGTGCCAGCACTGGGACTAGCGGGTACAATGAGCAGTTCTTC
TRBD2,few,TRBJ2-1,TRBV7-6,CASTFEAGGVYNEQFF,TGTGCCAGCACCTTCGAAGCGGGAGGGGTCTACAATGAGCAGTTCTTC
.,few,TRBJ2-2,TRBV11-2,CASSPFLPALNTGELFF,TGTGCCAGCAGCCCATTTCTGCCCGCGCTAAACACCGGGGAGCTGTTTTTT
TRBD2,few,TRBJ2-5,TRBV12-3/TRBV12-4,CASSLAGLGEETQYF,TGTGCCAGCAGTTTGGCGGGACTAGGGGAAGAGACCCAGTACTTC
.,.,TRBJ1-5,TRBV4-1,CASSQAWGDQPQHF,TGCGCCAGCAGCCAAGCTTGGGGGGATCAGCCCCAGCATTTT
.,few,TRBJ2-7,TRBV27,CASSDWNWGTYEQYF,TGTGCCAGCAGTGATTGGAATTGGGGGACCTACGAGCAGTACTTC
.,few,TRBJ2-1,TRBV14,CASSQDVSGTLFF,TGTGCCAGCAGCCAAGATGTTTCGGGGACACTGTTCTTC
TRBD1,.,TRBJ1-5,TRBV12-3/TRBV12-4,CASSLRLDRENQPQHF,TGTGCCAGCAGTTTGCGGCTGGACAGGGAGAATCAGCCCCAGCATTTT
.,.,TRBJ2-7,TRBV7-2,CASSFSDYEQYF,TGTGCCAGCAGCTTCAGTGACTACGAGCAGTACTTC
TRBD1,few,TRBJ2-1,TRBV30,CAWSVQGASNEQFF,TGTGCCTGGAGTGTCCAGGGGGCATCCAATGAGCAGTTCTTC
.,few,TRBJ2-1,TRBV5-6,CASSLIDRNDNEQFF,TGTGCCAGCAGCTTGATTGACAGGAACGACAATGAGCAGTTCTTC
.,.,TRBJ1-5,TRBV6-1,CASSEGVFGAYSNQPQHF,TGTGCCAGCAGTGAAGGGGTTTTTGGCGCCTACAGCAATCAGCCCCAGCATTTT
.,few,TRBJ2-1,TRBV12-3/TRBV12-4,CASSPRQGQGNFVEQFF,TGTGCCAGCAGTCCAAGGCAGGGGCAGGGGAACTTCGTTGAGCAGTTCTTC
.,.,TRBJ2-5,TRBV9,CASSVGVGPQETQYF,TGTGCCAGCAGCGTAGGTGTGGGACCCCAAGAGACCCAGTACTTC
.,few,TRBJ2-1,TRBV12-3/TRBV12-4,CASSPAFLAHRGNEQFF,TGTGCCAGCAGCCCCGCCTTCCTAGCCCACCGGGGCAATGAGCAGTTCTTC